Given below is one T cell receptor beta chain in context. Its specificity is unknown. The junction departs from the called germline gene at one end, perhaps through a read error. A modified ARM-PCR protocol with three rounds of nested PCR amplified TCRbeta. TCRdb analysed the multiplex PCR reads with MiXCR anew, one entry per CDR3 protein. Found here are 65,000 to 90,000 distinct CDR3 sequences, roughly 80% of them singletons; the top ten hold roughly 15%. The data originate from a study of tumor and adjacent non-tumor tissue in lung cancer. About the research overall: Patients were aged roughly 31 to 76, 10 men and about 5 women, stage I to III.

The study, taken as a whole, reports: Significantly higher TCR diversity was found in tumor than normal lung.

This sample's RNA came from whole unsorted tissue. Specimen: lung tumor tissue. This receptor was taken from a woman aged 45-65 years with non-small cell lung cancer.

In DNA, the CDR3 is TGTGTCAGTAGTATCTGGACAGGTGTGAACACTGAAGCTTTCTTT. It codes for CVSSIWTGVNTEAFF. The rearrangement uses TRBV19 and TRBJ1-1; 7 nucleotides align to TRBD1. Germline V gene lookup returns CDR1 LNHDA and CDR2 SQIVND (reference sequence). The length of the CDR3 is 15 residues.